The 32 T cell receptor beta chains presented below share a single source sample, sequenced in a study of blood T cells in healthy people across ages. A sample-barcoded 5' primer and a J-beta primer mix were used in a second PCR of roughly 7 to 12 cycles. MiXCR was run by TCRdb on the 5' RACE reads, yielding one entry per CDR3 protein. Seen here are about 1 million distinct CDR3 sequences, roughly 45% observed once, and the top ten hold approximately 19%. Sequenced input: blood. These receptors came from a woman aged 60-70 years in good health.

Ten or more counts support this clonotype. The chain couples TRBV27 to TRBJ2-3; TRBD2 agrees at 11 bases. The CDR3 is made up of 15 amino acids. The trim removed 4 bases at V and 2 bases at J, leaving 2 bases unmatched. CDR1 is MNHEY and CDR2 is SMNVEV in the germline V gene (reference sequence). The CDR3 is CASSWGLAVTDTQYF. The CDR3, as DNA: TGTGCCAGCAGTTGGGGACTAGCGGTCACAGATACGCAGTATTTT.

The rearrangement joins TRBV12-3 or TRBV12-4 to TRBJ2-2, with a tentative D call TRBD1 (6 bases). The CDR3 loop spans 14 amino acids. Trimming removed 2 bases at V and 6 bases at J, with 10 bases between. The CDR3 DNA reads TGTGCCAGCAGTTTACACAGGGAAGCCGGGGAGCTGTTTTTT. Amino acid sequence: CASSLHREAGELFF.

This rearrangement joins TRBV20-1 to TRBJ2-1, with D possibly TRBD2 on 7 matching bases. The germline gives CDR1 DFQATT, CDR2 SNEGSKA (reference sequence). Trimming cost V 0 bases and J 0 bases, with 21 bases left between them. CDR3 length: 19 amino acids. CDR3 DNA sequence: TGCAGTGCTAGAGATAGAGGATTCACTGCGGGGGCCTCCTACAATGAGCAGTTCTTC. Translating it yields CSARDRGFTAGASYNEQFF.

The chain combines TRBV29-1 with TRBJ2-2; 9 bases are shared with TRBD2. This CDR3 has 14 amino acids. V lost 4 bases, J lost 6 bases, and 6 bases stayed unmatched. CDR1 is SQVTM and CDR2 is ANQGSEA in the germline V gene. CDR3 in DNA: TGCAGCGTTGTCGAACTAGCGGGCTCCGGGGAGCTGTTTTTT. Amino acids: CSVVELAGSGELFF.

A single count supports this clonotype. The chain has TRBV15 and TRBJ2-5; D gene unclear. The CDR3 contains 17 residues. V was pared by 1 base and J by 5 bases, with 20 bases between. Looked up from germline, CDR1 is LNHNV and CDR2 is YYDKDF (reference sequence). Written as DNA, the CDR3 is TGTGCCACCAGCAGAGGCCCCCACCGCGAGGTGGGCGAGACCCAGTACTTC. Translation: CATSRGPHREVGETQYF. Supplemented by reference TRBV15 and TRBJ2-5, the full variable domain reads DAMVIQNPRYQVTQFGKPVTLSCSQTLNHNVMYWYQQKSSQAPKLLFHYYDKDFNNEADTPDNFQSRRPNTSFCFLDIRSPGLGDTAMYLCATSRGPHREVGETQYFGPGTRLLVL.

V gene TRBV13 combines with J gene TRBJ2-4; 8 bases line up with TRBD2. The J call may not be correct, given that the DNA end is closer to TRBJ2-7. Germline V CDR1 and CDR2: PRHDT, FYEKMQ (reference sequence). The CDR3 contains 16 residues. CDR3 residues: CASSLRVGAGVNEQYF. The CDR3 DNA is TGTGCCAGCAGCCTCCGGGTGGGAGCGGGAGTGAACGAGCAGTACTTC.

In its sample, this clonotype was seen a few times. DNA of the CDR3: TGTGCCATCAGTGATAGCGGGACTAGCGTTTACAATGAGCAGTTCTTC. Protein sequence: CAISDSGTSVYNEQFF. The rearrangement uses TRBV10-3 and TRBJ2-1; TRBD2 matches at 10 bases. CDR1 is ENHRY and CDR2 is SYGVKD in the germline V gene. The ends lost 3 bases at V and 4 bases at J; junction bases unmatched: 6. The CDR3 sequence is 16 residues long.

The chain uses TRBV14 and TRBJ2-2; maybe TRBD1 (6 bases). The V end was cut by 0 bases, the J end by 4 bases, with 12 bases between. Germline V lookup: CDR1 SGHDN, CDR2 FVKESK. CDR3 length: 16 residues. The DNA of the CDR3 is TGTGCCAGCAGCCAAGATAAGGGGACACTCACCGGGGAGCTGTTTTTT. It codes for CASSQDKGTLTGELFF.

This clonotype was counted between two and nine times. The rearrangement uses TRBV7-9 and TRBJ1-3, with D unclear. The germline V gene encodes CDR1 SEHNR and CDR2 FQNEAQ (reference sequence). V was trimmed by 6 bases and J by 3 bases, leaving 6 bases between them. The CDR3 length is 12 residues. CDR3 sequence reads: CASRRDGNTIYF. The DNA for the CDR3 is TGTGCCAGCAGACGGGATGGAAACACCATATATTTT.

This clonotype was seen more than once but under ten times. The chain is built from TRBV29-1 and TRBJ2-3; maybe TRBD1 (6 bases). The CDR3 has 13 amino acids. The ends were cut back, 7 bases at V and 2 bases at J, with 13 bases in the middle. Germline V gives CDR1 SQVTM, CDR2 ANQGSEA. The CDR3 sequence is CSARRTATDTQYF. CDR3 coding DNA: TGCAGCGCTAGGCGGACAGCCACAGATACGCAGTATTTT.

Note on this clonotype: A read error may explain this, as a much larger clone is one base away. The rearrangement links TRBV7-3 to TRBJ2-7; D may be TRBD1 or TRBD2 (6 bases each). The germline gives CDR1 SGHTA, CDR2 FQGTGA. The CDR3 covers 13 residues. The CDR3 here is CAGSLLQGGEQYF. DNA of the CDR3: TGTGCCGGCAGCTTATTACAGGGAGGCGAGCAGTACTTC.

This sequence joins TRBV5-1 and TRBJ2-4; D could derive from TRBD1 or TRBD2 (5 bases each). This CDR3 comprises 16 residues. Trimming stripped 3 bases from V and 0 bases from J, with 13 bases between. The germline V gene has CDR1 SGHRS and CDR2 YFSETQ. Here the CDR3 reads CASSYGAGLAKNIQYF. CDR3 sequence (DNA): TGCGCCAGCAGCTACGGGGCAGGGCTAGCCAAAAACATTCAGTACTTC.

This clonotype was counted only a few times. A much larger clone is a single base away; this may be a read error. The chain is built from TRBV5-1 and TRBJ2-5; D is undetermined. Germline V gene sequence: CDR1 SGHRS, CDR2 YFSETQ. The CDR3 sequence is 13 residues long. Trimming shortened V by 2 bases and J by 2 bases, and 7 bases separated the two germline ends. This chain's CDR3 is CASSFGEQETQYF. CDR3 nucleotide sequence: TGCGCCAGCAGCTTTGGGGAACAAGAGACCCAGTACTTC.

The chain links TRBV20-1 to TRBJ2-4; 7 positions match TRBD1. The end of the DNA aligns better with TRBJ2-7, so the J call may be wrong. The CDR3 is 12 residues long. CDR1 and CDR2 from the germline V gene are DFQATT and SNEGSKA (reference sequence). In DNA, the CDR3 is TGCAGTGCTTATACAGGGGCATACGAGCAGTACTTC. Amino acids: CSAYTGAYEQYF.

The rearrangement uses TRBV3-1 and TRBJ2-7; 9 bases line up with TRBD2. The CDR3 consists of 13 residues. CDR1 LGHDT and CDR2 YNNKEL come from the germline V gene (reference sequence). V lost 8 bases, J lost 10 bases, and 12 bases stayed unmatched. CDR3 DNA sequence: TGTGCCAGCCTAGGACTAGCGAGCGGAACCCAGTACTTC. This translates into CASLGLASGTQYF.

This rearrangement joins TRBV29-1 to TRBJ2-1, with D uncertain. The CDR3 is 12 residues long. Germline V gene data show CDR1 as SQVTM and CDR2 as ANQGSEA. The V gene lost 7 bases and the J gene lost 6 bases, with 13 bases spanning the gap. The DNA for the CDR3 is TGCAGCGACTTCGGTGGCGGCAATGAGCAGTTCTTC. As protein: CSDFGGGNEQFF.

The chain has TRBV2 and TRBJ2-1, with a tentative D call TRBD2 (5 bases). CDR1 is SNHLY and CDR2 is FYNNEI in the germline V gene. The CDR3 is 11 residues long. V was clipped by 8 bases and J by 9 bases, with 11 bases between them. CDR3 residues: CASLSVGEQFF. CDR3 coding DNA: TGTGCCAGCCTTAGCGTCGGTGAGCAGTTCTTC.

DNA of the CDR3: TGTGCCAGCAGCAAAGCAGGAAATCAGCCCCAGCATTTT. It encodes CASSKAGNQPQHF. J is TRBJ1-5 and V is TRBV21-1. TRBV21-1 is an annotated pseudogene. The CDR3 is 13 amino acids.

The sample holds a few counts of this clonotype. V usage is TRBV11-2 and J usage is TRBJ1-2, with a tentative D call TRBD1 (6 bases). The germline gives CDR1 SGHAT, CDR2 FQNNGV. This CDR3 region has 15 residues. Trimming cost V 1 base and J 4 bases, with 13 bases left between them. CDR3 amino acids: CASSLVGRGLYGYTF. CDR3 bases: TGTGCCAGCAGCTTAGTAGGCAGGGGACTCTATGGCTACACCTTC.

The genes are TRBV7-2 and TRBJ2-1; 7 bases are shared with TRBD2. V shed 1 base, J shed 12 bases, and the junction held 9 bases outside the gene matches. Germline CDR1 reads SGHTA; CDR2 reads FQGNSA. The CDR3 is made up of 14 amino acids. The CDR3 loop is CASSLGGGRDWQFF. DNA of the CDR3: TGTGCCAGCAGCTTAGGGGGGGGTAGGGATTGGCAGTTCTTC. The full variable domain, rest sourced from reference TRBV7-2 and TRBJ2-1, is GAGVSQSPSNKVTEKGKDVELRCDPISGHTALYWYRQSLGQGLEFLIYFQGNSAPDKSGLPSDRFSAERTGGSVSTLTIQRTQQEDSAVYLCASSLGGGRDWQFFGPGTRLTVL.

The rearrangement links TRBV11-3 to TRBJ2-3, with TRBD2 matching 9 bases. J lost 6 bases, V lost 2 bases, and 6 bases had no gene match. The CDR3 runs to 15 residues. CDR1 and CDR2 (germline): SGHNT, YENEEA. The CDR3 protein is CASSLRSSGRDTQYF. CDR3 sequence (DNA): TGTGCCAGCAGCTTACGATCCAGCGGGAGGGATACGCAGTATTTT.

The chain links TRBV29-1 to TRBJ1-2; tentatively, D is TRBD1 (5 bases). The CDR3 totals 15 residues. Germline CDR1 reads SQVTM; CDR2 reads ANQGSEA. Trimming removed 0 bases from V and 4 bases from J, with 15 bases in between. The CDR3 sequence is CSVEEGQGLSYGYTF. The CDR3 region has the DNA TGCAGCGTTGAAGAAGGTCAGGGTCTATCCTATGGCTACACCTTC.

The V gene is TRBV27, the J gene TRBJ2-3; 7 bases fit TRBD2. The CDR3 is 16 amino acids. Germline assignment: CDR1 MNHEY and CDR2 SMNVEV (reference sequence). V lost 5 bases and J lost 0; bases outside the gene matches: 8. This CDR3 is CASSESAGLSTDTQYF. CDR3 nucleotide sequence: TGTGCCAGCAGTGAGTCAGCGGGACTTAGCACAGATACGCAGTATTTT.

Worth noting for this clonotype: A much larger clone is a single base away; this may be a read error. The chain is built from TRBV20-1 and TRBJ2-1, with TRBD1 as a possible D gene (6 bases). The CDR3 covers 14 residues. Germline V CDR1 and CDR2: DFQATT, SNEGSKA (reference sequence). V gave up 3 bases and J gave up 5 bases, with 14 bases separating them. For the CDR3, the DNA is TGCAGTGCTAGTGGGCACCAGGGGAACAATGAGCAGTTCTTC. It encodes CSASGHQGNNEQFF.

The chain is built from TRBV9 and TRBJ2-3; no clear D. V gave up 4 bases and J gave up 4 bases, with 10 bases separating them. Germline V CDR1 and CDR2: SGDLS, YYNGEE. This CDR3 has 13 residues. The CDR3 protein is CASSPTWSDTQYF. The CDR3 coding sequence is TGTGCCAGCAGCCCTACCTGGTCAGATACGCAGTATTTT.

Only a few counts were recorded for this clonotype. V and J are TRBV4-2 and TRBJ2-4; TRBD1 or TRBD2 may be the D gene (5 bases each). The end of the DNA aligns better with TRBJ2-7, so the J call may be wrong. Germline CDR1 and CDR2: LGHNA and YNFKEQ. This CDR3 has 14 residues. This CDR3 reads CASSHEGRAYEQYF. The CDR3 nucleotides read TGTGCCAGCAGCCACGAGGGCAGGGCCTACGAGCAGTACTTC.

There are a few counts of this clonotype. This chain uses TRBV20-1 with TRBJ2-1, with TRBD2 identical over 16 bases. The CDR3 loop spans 20 amino acids. With 2 bases clipped from V and 4 bases from J, the junction kept 14 bases outside the gene matches. Germline CDR1 reads DFQATT; CDR2 reads SNEGSKA (reference sequence). The CDR3 is CSARPIPGTSGRALYNEQFF. DNA of the CDR3: TGCAGTGCTAGACCAATTCCCGGGACTAGCGGGAGGGCCCTTTACAATGAGCAGTTCTTC.

The gene calls are TRBV20-1 and TRBJ2-1; 8 nucleotides align to TRBD1. Germline CDR1 is DFQATT and CDR2 is SNEGSKA (reference sequence). V shed 5 bases, J shed 4 bases, and the junction held 4 bases outside the gene matches. The CDR3 loop spans 13 amino acids. The CDR3 loop reads CSAYGQGYNEQFF. In DNA form, the CDR3 reads TGCAGTGCTTATGGACAGGGTTACAATGAGCAGTTCTTC.

Note on this clonotype: A read error may be the cause here, since a much bigger clone is one base away. This rearrangement joins TRBV28 to TRBJ2-1; D remains ambiguous. The length of the CDR3 is 11 residues. Trimming removed 3 bases from V and 6 bases from J, with 3 bases in between. In germline, CDR1 is MDHEN, CDR2 SYDVKM. CDR3 nucleotides: TGTGCCAGCAGTTTCCCCAATGAGCAGTTCTTC. This sequence encodes CASSFPNEQFF.

Only a few counts were recorded for this clonotype. This chain joins TRBV10-3 and TRBJ2-3; 8 nucleotides align to TRBD2. Germline V gives CDR1 ENHRY, CDR2 SYGVKD. V shed 10 bases and J 1 base; nucleotides not matched to a gene: 7. The CDR3 has 14 residues. The CDR3 is CASTGGPGTDTQYF. The CDR3 bases are TGTGCCAGCACGGGAGGGCCTGGCACAGATACGCAGTATTTT.

This clonotype was detected only a few times. V and J are TRBV5-1 and TRBJ2-5, with 10 bases identical to TRBD2. Germline lookup yields CDR1 SGHRS and CDR2 YFSETQ. This CDR3 is 16 amino acids long. Trimming removed 5 bases from V and 3 bases from J; junction bases left unmatched: 10. The CDR3 DNA follows: TGCGCCAGCAGGATAAACGCAGCGGGAGGGAAAGAGACCCAGTACTTC. It yields the protein CASRINAAGGKETQYF.

This clonotype was observed a single time. One end of the junction does not line up with germline, which may come from a read error. The rearrangement joins TRBV6-5 to TRBJ1-5, with D possibly TRBD1 on 5 matching bases. Germline V gene data show CDR1 as MNHEY and CDR2 as SVGAGI. This CDR3 is 15 amino acids long. The CDR3, as DNA: TGTGCCAGCAGTCCCGGGGGGGTTAGCAATCAGCTCCAGCATTTT. It yields the protein CASSPGGVSNQLQHF.